What follows is one TCR beta chain and its context. The antigen is undetermined. This sample was taken from a study of cytomegalovirus exposure and HLA in healthy donors. Study conclusions and caveats: Some highly shared sequence variants likely arose as a pipeline artifact.

13 Jbeta primers and 60 Vbeta primers were used for the PCR. The method was immunoSEQ multiplex PCR; TCRdb's version includes in-frame clones alone and lacks a portion of them. The sample yields about 190,000 clones, more than 80% seen once. The CDR3 runs to 14 residues. Trimming shortened V by 1 base and J by 5 bases, and 9 bases separated the two germline ends. Germline V gene sequence: CDR1 SGHDT, CDR2 YYEEEE. This TCR came from a woman aged 45-60 years in good health and CMV-seropositive. V and J are TRBV5-6 and TRBJ1-4; D is possibly TRBD1 (5 bases). The sequenced sample was PBMCs. CDR3 in DNA: TGTGCCAGCAGCTTGCGACAGTTAAATGAAAAACTGTTTTTT. This translates into CASSLRQLNEKLFF.